Below are 6 T cell receptor beta chains sequenced from a single sample in a study of blood T cell repertoires in COVID-19. Clones were sequenced by immunoSEQ multiplex PCR, and TCRdb holds only the in-frame ones, with some missing. The sample comprises approximately 460,000 clones, roughly 87% of which are singletons, and roughly 1% rests with the top ten. Material: peripheral blood. All receptors come from a man in his late teens or twenties with COVID-19, enrolled during active disease.

This chain links TRBV19 with TRBJ1-1, with D maybe TRBD1 (5 bases). The germline V gene has CDR1 LNHDA and CDR2 SQIVND (reference sequence). This CDR3 has 16 amino acids. Deletions cut 8 bases from V and 0 bases from J, with 19 bases between. CDR3 sequence (DNA): TGTGCCAGTCAACCGGGACCGGGAGCGGTGAACACTGAAGCTTTCTTT. This gives the protein CASQPGPGAVNTEAFF.

The DNA of the CDR3 is TGTGTCTACAACAGAAACACTGAAGCTTTCTTT. Amino acids: CVYNRNTEAFF. V is TRBV30 and J is TRBJ1-1; D is unclear. This CDR3 has 11 residues. Germline CDR1 and CDR2: GTSNPN and SVGIG (reference sequence).

This chain joins TRBV2 and TRBJ2-7, with D possibly matching TRBD1 (5 bases). This CDR3 has 13 amino acids. Per germline, CDR1 SNHLY and CDR2 FYNNEI. V lost 7 bases and J 2 bases, leaving 12 bases between the germline ends. CDR3 region: CASTETAPYEQYF. CDR3 coding DNA: TGTGCCAGCACCGAGACAGCCCCCTACGAGCAGTACTTC.

V is TRBV27 and J is TRBJ1-1; TRBD1 matches at 7 bases. This CDR3 comprises 15 residues. Trimming took 4 bases from V and 2 from J; bases not matched to a gene: 7. Germline assignment: CDR1 MNHEY and CDR2 SMNVEV (reference sequence). The CDR3 bases are TGTGCCAGCAGTTCCTCCGGGACAGCTAACACTGAAGCTTTCTTT. Translated, it gives CASSSSGTANTEAFF.

V gene TRBV25-1 combines with J gene TRBJ2-2; 7 nucleotides line up with TRBD2. This CDR3 contains 14 residues. From germline, CDR1 is MGHDK and CDR2 SYGVNS. The V gene end was trimmed by 3 bases and the J gene end by 8 bases; junction bases not matched to a gene: 6. CDR3 amino acids: CASSEKSSGGELFF. The DNA for the CDR3 is TGTGCCAGCAGTGAGAAGAGTAGCGGGGGGGAGCTGTTTTTT.

This sequence joins TRBV7-9 and TRBJ2-3; 13 bases are a match to TRBD2. J lost 3 bases, V lost 2 bases, and 5 bases had no gene match. The CDR3 runs to 17 residues. CDR1 SEHNR and CDR2 FQNEAQ come from the germline V gene (reference sequence). CDR3 amino acids: CASSLPSLAGGTDTQYF. In DNA, the CDR3 is TGTGCCAGCAGCTTACCCTCACTAGCGGGAGGGACAGATACGCAGTATTTT.